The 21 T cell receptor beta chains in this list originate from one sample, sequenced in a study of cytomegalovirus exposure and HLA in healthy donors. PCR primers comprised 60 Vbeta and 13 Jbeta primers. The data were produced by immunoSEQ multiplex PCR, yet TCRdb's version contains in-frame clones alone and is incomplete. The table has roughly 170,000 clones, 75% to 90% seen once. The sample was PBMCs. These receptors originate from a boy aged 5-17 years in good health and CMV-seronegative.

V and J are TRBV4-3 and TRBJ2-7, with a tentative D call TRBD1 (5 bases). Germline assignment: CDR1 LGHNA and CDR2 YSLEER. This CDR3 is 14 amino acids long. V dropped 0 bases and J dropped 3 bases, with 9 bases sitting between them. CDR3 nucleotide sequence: TGCGCCAGCAGCCAAGAGAAGGGGTACTACGAGCAGTACTTC. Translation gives CASSQEKGYYEQYF.

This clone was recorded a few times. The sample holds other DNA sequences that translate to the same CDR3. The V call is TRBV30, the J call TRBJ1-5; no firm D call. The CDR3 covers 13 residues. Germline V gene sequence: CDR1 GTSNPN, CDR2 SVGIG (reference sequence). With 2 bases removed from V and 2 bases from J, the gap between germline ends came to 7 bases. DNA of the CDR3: TGTGCCTGGAGTCTCCGCGGCAATCAGCCCCAGCATTTT. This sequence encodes CAWSLRGNQPQHF. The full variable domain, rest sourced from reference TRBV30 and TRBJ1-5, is SQTIHQWPATLVQPVGSPLSLECTVEGTSNPNLYWYRQAAGRGLQLLFYSVGIGQISSEVPQNLSASRPQDRQFILSSKKLLLSDSGFYLCAWSLRGNQPQHFGDGTRLSIL.

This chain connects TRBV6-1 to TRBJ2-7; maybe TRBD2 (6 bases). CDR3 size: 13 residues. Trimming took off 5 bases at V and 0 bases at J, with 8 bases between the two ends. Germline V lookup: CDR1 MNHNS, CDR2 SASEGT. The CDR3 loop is CASSWRDSYEQYF. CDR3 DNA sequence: TGTGCCAGCAGTTGGCGGGACTCCTACGAGCAGTACTTC.

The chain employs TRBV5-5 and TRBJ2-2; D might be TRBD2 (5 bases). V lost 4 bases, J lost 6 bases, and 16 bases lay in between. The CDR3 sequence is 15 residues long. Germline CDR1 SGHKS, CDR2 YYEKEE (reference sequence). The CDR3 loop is CASSPLREWAGELFF. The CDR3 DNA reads TGTGCCAGCAGCCCCTTGAGGGAGTGGGCCGGGGAGCTGTTTTTT.

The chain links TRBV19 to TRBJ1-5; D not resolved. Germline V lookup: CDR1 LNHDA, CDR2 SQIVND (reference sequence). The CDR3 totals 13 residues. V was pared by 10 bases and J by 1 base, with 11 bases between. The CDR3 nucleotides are TGTGCCACCGCCGCGGAGAGCAATCAGCCCCAGCATTTT. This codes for CATAAESNQPQHF.

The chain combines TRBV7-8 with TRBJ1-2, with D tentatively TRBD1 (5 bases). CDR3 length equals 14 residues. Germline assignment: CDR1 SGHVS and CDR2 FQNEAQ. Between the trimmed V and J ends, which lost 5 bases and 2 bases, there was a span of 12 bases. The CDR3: CASSPTEYNYGYTF. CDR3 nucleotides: TGTGCCAGCAGCCCGACAGAGTACAACTATGGCTACACCTTC.

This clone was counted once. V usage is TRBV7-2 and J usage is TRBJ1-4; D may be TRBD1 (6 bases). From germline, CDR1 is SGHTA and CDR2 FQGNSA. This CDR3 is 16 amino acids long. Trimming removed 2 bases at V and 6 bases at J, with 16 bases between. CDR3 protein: CASSLTSGHGDEKLFF. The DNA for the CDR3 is TGTGCCAGCAGCTTAACGTCGGGACACGGGGATGAAAAACTGTTTTTT.

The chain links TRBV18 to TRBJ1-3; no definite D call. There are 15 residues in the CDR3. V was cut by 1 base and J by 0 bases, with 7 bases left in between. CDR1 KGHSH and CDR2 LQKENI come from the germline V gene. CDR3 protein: CASSPQGDSGNTIYF. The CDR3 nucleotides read TGTGCCAGCTCACCACAGGGAGACTCTGGAAACACCATATATTTT.

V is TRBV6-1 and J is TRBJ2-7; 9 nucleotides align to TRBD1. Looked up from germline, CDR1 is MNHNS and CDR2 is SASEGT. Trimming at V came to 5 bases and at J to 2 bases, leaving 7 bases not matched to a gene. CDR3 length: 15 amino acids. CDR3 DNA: TGTGCCAGCAGTCCTGCGAGGACAGGGGCCTACGAGCAGTACTTC. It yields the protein CASSPARTGAYEQYF.

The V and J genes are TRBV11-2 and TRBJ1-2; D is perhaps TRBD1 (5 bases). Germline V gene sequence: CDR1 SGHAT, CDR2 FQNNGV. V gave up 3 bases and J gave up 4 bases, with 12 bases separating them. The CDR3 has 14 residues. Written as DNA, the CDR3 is TGTGCCAGCAGCTTGGAACAGGCCCTCTATGGCTACACCTTC. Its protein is CASSLEQALYGYTF.

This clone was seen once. The CDR3 nucleotides are TGTGCCAGCAGTCTAACAGGGGGCGCATCTTACGAGCAGTACTTC. It encodes CASSLTGGASYEQYF. This chain links TRBV6-1 with TRBJ2-7; 9 bases fit TRBD1. The junction had 9 bases not matched to a gene; V was cut back by 5 bases and J by 4 bases. The CDR3 extends over 15 amino acids. The germline V gene has CDR1 MNHNS and CDR2 SASEGT.

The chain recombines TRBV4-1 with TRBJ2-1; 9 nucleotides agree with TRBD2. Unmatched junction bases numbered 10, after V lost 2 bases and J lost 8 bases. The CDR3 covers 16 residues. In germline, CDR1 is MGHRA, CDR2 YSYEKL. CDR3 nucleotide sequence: TGCGCCAGCAGCCAATGGATCGCGGGGGGGCCCTATGAGCAGTTCTTC. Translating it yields CASSQWIAGGPYEQFF.

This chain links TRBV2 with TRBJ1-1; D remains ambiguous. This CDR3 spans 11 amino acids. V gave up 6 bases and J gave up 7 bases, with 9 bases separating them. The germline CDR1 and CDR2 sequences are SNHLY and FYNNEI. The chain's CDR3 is CASRPGFEAFF. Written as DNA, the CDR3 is TGTGCCAGCAGACCGGGATTTGAAGCTTTCTTT. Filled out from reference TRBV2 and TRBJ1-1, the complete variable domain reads EPEVTQTPSHQVTQMGQEVILRCVPISNHLYFYWYRQILGQKVEFLVSFYNNEISEKSEIFDDQFSVERPDGSNFTLKIRSTKLEDSAMYFCASRPGFEAFFGQGTRLTVV.

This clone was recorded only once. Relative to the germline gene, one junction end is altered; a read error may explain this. The CDR3: CASSAPGATNEKLFF. CDR3 coding DNA: TGTGCCAGCTCAGCACCAGGGGCAACTAATGAAAAACTGTTTTTT. This chain connects TRBV18 to TRBJ1-4; weak D call: TRBD1 (6 bases). The length of the CDR3 is 15 residues. The germline V gene encodes CDR1 KGHSH and CDR2 LQKENI.

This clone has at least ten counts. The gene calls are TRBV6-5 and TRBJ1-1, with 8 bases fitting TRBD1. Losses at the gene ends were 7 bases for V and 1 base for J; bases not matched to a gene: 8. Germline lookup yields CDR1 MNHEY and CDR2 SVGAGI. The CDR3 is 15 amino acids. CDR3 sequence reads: CASITRGTGNTEAFF. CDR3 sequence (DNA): TGTGCCAGCATCACTAGGGGGACAGGGAACACTGAAGCTTTCTTT.

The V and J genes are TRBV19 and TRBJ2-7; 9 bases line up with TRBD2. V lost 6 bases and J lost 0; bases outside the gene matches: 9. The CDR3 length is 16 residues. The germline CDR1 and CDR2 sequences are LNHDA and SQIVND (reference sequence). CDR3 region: CASSRGAGGYSYEQYF. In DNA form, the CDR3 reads TGTGCCAGTAGCCGGGGGGCGGGAGGGTACTCCTACGAGCAGTACTTC.

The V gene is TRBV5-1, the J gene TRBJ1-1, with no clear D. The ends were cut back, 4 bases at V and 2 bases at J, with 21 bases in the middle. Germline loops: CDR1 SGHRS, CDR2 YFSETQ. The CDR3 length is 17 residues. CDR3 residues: CASSNGLNEWINTEAFF. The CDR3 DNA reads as TGCGCCAGCAGCAACGGACTGAACGAATGGATAAACACTGAAGCTTTCTTT.

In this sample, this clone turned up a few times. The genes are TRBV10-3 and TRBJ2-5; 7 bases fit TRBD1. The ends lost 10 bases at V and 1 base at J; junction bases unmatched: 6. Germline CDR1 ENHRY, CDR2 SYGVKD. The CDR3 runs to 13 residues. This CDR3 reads CATADRTQETQYF. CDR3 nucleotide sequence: TGTGCCACCGCGGACAGGACCCAAGAGACCCAGTACTTC.

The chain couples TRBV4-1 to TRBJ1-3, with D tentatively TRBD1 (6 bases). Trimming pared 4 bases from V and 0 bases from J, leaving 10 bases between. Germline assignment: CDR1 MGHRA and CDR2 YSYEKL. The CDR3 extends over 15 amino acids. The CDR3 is CASSLDRPSGNTIYF. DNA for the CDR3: TGCGCCAGCAGCCTGGACAGACCCTCTGGAAACACCATATATTTT.

CDR3 bases: TGTGCCAGCAGCGTATCCCTCCTTCTAGCTCCCGGGGAGCTGTTTTTT. This translates into CASSVSLLLAPGELFF. The chain carries TRBV9 and TRBJ2-2; D is perhaps TRBD2 (5 bases). The CDR3 has 16 amino acids. Germline V gene sequence: CDR1 SGDLS, CDR2 YYNGEE. V dropped 1 base and J dropped 6 bases, with 16 bases sitting between them. The complete variable domain, with remaining parts taken from reference TRBV9 and TRBJ2-2, reads DSGVTQTPKHLITATGQRVTLRCSPRSGDLSVYWYQQSLDQGLQFLIQYYNGEERAKGNILERFSAQQFPDLHSELNLSSLELGDSALYFCASSVSLLLAPGELFFGEGSRLTVL.

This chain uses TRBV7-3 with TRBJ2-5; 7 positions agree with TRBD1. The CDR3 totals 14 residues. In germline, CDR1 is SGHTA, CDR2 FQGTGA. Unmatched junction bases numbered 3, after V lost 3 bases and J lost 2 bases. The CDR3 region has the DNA TGTGCCAGCAGCTTGGGGACAGAACAAGAGACCCAGTACTTC. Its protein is CASSLGTEQETQYF.